This entry lists 4 T cell receptor beta chains sequenced from one sample in a study of blood T cell repertoires in COVID-19. Some clones are missing from TCRdb's copy, which holds only in-frame ones; the method was immunoSEQ multiplex PCR. The table lists about 28,000 clones, about 92% of them singletons, with approximately 0.78% in the top ten. Source material: peripheral blood. The receptors originated from a woman between 65 and 79 years old with COVID-19, enrolled during active disease.

The rearrangement links TRBV7-9 to TRBJ2-6; unclear D gene. CDR3 length: 15 residues. Trimming pared 1 base from V and 0 bases from J, leaving 4 bases between. The germline gives CDR1 SEHNR, CDR2 FQNEAQ (reference sequence). CDR3 in DNA: TGTGCCAGCAGCTTAGGAGACTCTGGGGCCAACGTCCTGACTTTC. Its translation: CASSLGDSGANVLTF.

The chain recombines TRBV5-1 with TRBJ2-5; D unclear. V was shortened by 3 bases and J by 2 bases, with 5 bases between the two germline ends. Germline CDR1 and CDR2: SGHRS and YFSETQ. The CDR3 extends over 12 amino acids. CDR3 sequence reads: CASSSSQETQYF. The DNA for the CDR3 is TGCGCCAGCAGCTCATCACAAGAGACCCAGTACTTC.

The chain carries TRBV6-2 or TRBV6-3 and TRBJ2-1, with 11 bases matching TRBD2. V gave up 2 bases and J gave up 1 base; unmatched junction bases: 4. CDR1 MNHEY and CDR2 SVGEGT come from the germline V gene. This CDR3 has 17 amino acids. The CDR3 sequence is CASSYGASGRSYNEQFF. The CDR3 DNA follows: TGTGCCAGCAGTTACGGGGCTAGCGGGAGGTCCTACAATGAGCAGTTCTTC.

This chain joins TRBV19 and TRBJ2-1; 14 bases agree with TRBD2. Germline assignment: CDR1 LNHDA and CDR2 SQIVND (reference sequence). V was clipped by 5 bases and J by 6 bases; unmatched bases: 15. The CDR3 consists of 19 residues. The DNA of the CDR3 is TGTGCCAGTAGTCGTCCGGGACTAGCGGGAGCAGTTTCGGTCAATGAGCAGTTCTTC. It yields the protein CASSRPGLAGAVSVNEQFF.